This T cell receptor beta chain was obtained from a study of T cells in Graves' hyperthyroidism and ophthalmopathy. The source material, RNA transcripts, was used to amplify TCR beta CDR3 regions. When the TCR CDR3 underwent first-round RT-PCR, the HTBI primer set was used. TCRdb re-derived calls from the multiplex PCR reads in MiXCR, one entry per CDR3 protein. The sample shows over 650,000 distinct CDR3 sequences, less than 20% of them seen only once. The table lists this clonotype with a few counts. The germline V gene has CDR1 MNHEY and CDR2 SVGAGI. V was shortened by 2 bases and J by 3 bases, with 16 bases between the two germline ends. The CDR3 has 17 residues.

The sequenced material came from blood. This chain joins TRBV6-5 and TRBJ2-2; possible D gene TRBD2, 6 bases. The clonotype originates from a man in his late teens or twenties with Graves' hyperthyroidism. The chain's CDR3 is CASSYSTWDSHTGELFF. Here the CDR3 DNA reads TGTGCCAGCAGTTACAGTACATGGGACTCTCACACCGGGGAGCTGTTTTTT.